This T cell receptor beta chain was captured by sequencing in a study of metastatic and nonmetastatic thyroid tumors. Study information: Peripheral blood and tumor or nodule samples from malignant and benign thyroid patients were compared. Study-wide results and limits: The reported finding was significantly higher TCR beta diversity in malignant thyroid tumors relative to benign nodules, in blood and tumor.

Thyroid surgery had not been preceded by any treatment in any patient. The CDR3 has 16 amino acids. Trimming took off 7 bases at V and 10 bases at J, with 23 bases between the two ends. The germline CDR1 and CDR2 sequences are MNHNS and SASEGT. TCRdb re-called the PCR reads through MiXCR. This table holds fewer than 15,000 clones, under 35% found once. About this clone itself: What it binds is unknown.

The sequence was collected from a female donor with papillary thyroid cancer or a benign thyroid nodule (not recorded which). Some clones in this sample may be carry-over from other donors' samples. The sample comprised tumor tissue. V and J are TRBV6-1 and TRBJ1-6; D may be TRBD1 (6 bases). CDR3 loop: CASTDEGGPMRSPLHF. CDR3 bases: TGTGCCAGCACCGACGAGGGGGGCCCGATGAGGTCACCCCTCCACTTT.